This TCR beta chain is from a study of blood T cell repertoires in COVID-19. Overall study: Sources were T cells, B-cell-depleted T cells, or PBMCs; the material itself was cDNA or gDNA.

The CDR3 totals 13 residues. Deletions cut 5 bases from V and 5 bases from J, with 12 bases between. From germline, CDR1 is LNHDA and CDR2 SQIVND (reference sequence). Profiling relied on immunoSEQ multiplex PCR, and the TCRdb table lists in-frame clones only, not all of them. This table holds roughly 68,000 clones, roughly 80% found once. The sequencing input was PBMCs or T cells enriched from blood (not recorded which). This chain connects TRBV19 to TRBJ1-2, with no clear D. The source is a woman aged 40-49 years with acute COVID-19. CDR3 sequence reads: CASSPGAGYGYTF. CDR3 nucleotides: TGTGCCAGTAGTCCGGGAGCAGGTTATGGCTACACCTTC.